This T cell receptor beta chain was sequenced during a study of cytomegalovirus exposure and HLA in healthy donors. Overall study results and limits: Some public TCRs appeared in many individuals, while most sequences were rare.

From germline, CDR1 is MNHEY and CDR2 SVGAGI. This CDR3 has 15 amino acids. Trimming shortened V by 6 bases and J by 10 bases, and 21 bases separated the two germline ends. With respect to this clone: Its target is unknown.

13 Jbeta primers and 60 Vbeta primers were used for the PCR. This table comes from immunoSEQ multiplex PCR, and its TCRdb copy is limited to in-frame clones, with some not included. The table includes 140,000 to 150,000 clones, roughly 77% detected once. J is TRBJ1-4 and V is TRBV6-5, with D tentatively TRBD1 (6 bases). The receptor comes from a male donor in good health and CMV-seronegative. The sequencing input was PBMCs. The CDR3 loop is CASSRGTPGGGKLFF. The CDR3, as DNA: TGTGCCAGCAGCCGTGGGACACCCGGCGGGGGAAAACTGTTTTTT.